Below are 9 T cell receptor beta chains sequenced from a single sample in a study of cytomegalovirus exposure and HLA in healthy donors. The PCR was carried out with 60 Vbeta primers and 13 Jbeta primers. The method was immunoSEQ multiplex PCR; TCRdb's version includes in-frame clones alone and lacks a portion of them. This sample has tens of thousands of clones; about 75% occur once, and the top ten carry under 2.5%. Sequenced sample: PBMCs. Receptors were obtained from a man aged 40-50 years in good health and CMV-seronegative.

The V gene is TRBV10-3, the J gene TRBJ2-3; D perhaps matches TRBD2 (6 bases). Germline values: CDR1 ENHRY, CDR2 SYGVKD. CDR3 length: 13 amino acids. Trimming stripped 4 bases from V and 4 bases from J, with 9 bases between. CDR3 in amino acids: CAISAGEADTQYF. Written as DNA, the CDR3 is TGTGCCATCAGTGCGGGGGAGGCAGATACGCAGTATTTT.

The rearrangement joins TRBV5-1 to TRBJ2-7; D ambiguous. This CDR3 is built from 12 residues. Germline CDR1 SGHRS, CDR2 YFSETQ. V lost 5 bases, J lost 2 bases, and 8 bases lay in between. The CDR3 protein is CASRATTYEQYF. Written as DNA, the CDR3 is TGCGCCAGCAGAGCGACGACCTACGAGCAGTACTTC.

For the CDR3, the DNA is TGTGCCAGTAGTGACAGGGTCACCGGGGAGCTGTTTTTT. It codes for CASSDRVTGELFF. This chain uses TRBV19 with TRBJ2-2, with 7 bases fitting TRBD1. Germline V gene lookup returns CDR1 LNHDA and CDR2 SQIVND (reference sequence). The CDR3 is 13 amino acids. V was clipped by 5 bases and J by 4 bases; unmatched bases: 1. Full variable domain (remainder filled in from reference TRBV19 and TRBJ2-2): DGGITQSPKYLFRKEGQNVTLSCEQNLNHDAMYWYRQDPGQGLRLIYYSQIVNDFQKGDIAEGYSVSREKKESFPLTVTSAQKNPTAFYLCASSDRVTGELFFGEGSRLTVL.

CDR3 in amino acids: CSAGTSGIDEQFF. The CDR3 nucleotides read TGCAGCGCCGGGACTAGCGGGATTGATGAGCAGTTCTTC. V usage is TRBV29-1 and J usage is TRBJ2-1; TRBD2 matches at 13 bases. Per germline, CDR1 SQVTM and CDR2 ANQGSEA. This CDR3 is built from 13 residues. V trimming: 7 bases; J trimming: 8 bases; junction bases outside the gene matches: 5.

The J gene is TRBJ2-7, the V gene TRBV7-2, with a tentative D call TRBD2 (5 bases). CDR1 and CDR2 from the germline V gene are SGHTA and FQGNSA. There are 13 residues in the CDR3. V was clipped by 8 bases and J by 4 bases, with 15 bases between them. The CDR3 protein is CASDSFGGYEQYF. DNA for the CDR3: TGTGCCAGCGACTCGTTCGGAGGTTACGAGCAGTACTTC.

The V and J genes are TRBV5-1 and TRBJ2-7; D might be TRBD1 (6 bases). The CDR3 is 15 amino acids. The ends were cut back, 1 base at V and 6 bases at J, with 17 bases in the middle. Germline V gene lookup returns CDR1 SGHRS and CDR2 YFSETQ. The CDR3 loop reads CASSLSRGPSGEQYF. CDR3 in DNA: TGCGCCAGCAGCTTGTCCAGGGGTCCTTCCGGCGAGCAGTACTTC.

CDR3 nucleotide sequence: TGTGCCGGGGGGGGACAGGGAGTCGCTGAAGCTTTCTTT. Its translation is CAGGGQGVAEAFF. This chain connects TRBV2 to TRBJ1-1; TRBD1 agrees at 9 bases. The CDR3 covers 13 residues. V gave up 11 bases and J gave up 6 bases; unmatched junction bases: 10. Germline lookup yields CDR1 SNHLY and CDR2 FYNNEI.

V usage is TRBV9 and J usage is TRBJ1-3; no reliable D call. CDR3 length: 16 residues. V lost 0 bases, J lost 0 bases, and 10 bases lay in between. Germline V gene sequence: CDR1 SGDLS, CDR2 YYNGEE. CDR3 nucleotide sequence: TGTGCCAGCAGCGTAGATCCGACAAACTCTGGAAACACCATATATTTT. It is translated as CASSVDPTNSGNTIYF.

This clone has just one count. The chain employs TRBV6-5 and TRBJ1-4, with D perhaps TRBD1 (5 bases). Trimming pared 3 bases from V and 8 bases from J, leaving 19 bases between. Per the germline V gene, CDR1 is MNHEY and CDR2 is SVGAGI. The CDR3 sequence is 16 residues long. The CDR3 DNA sequence: TGTGCCAGCAGTTATGAGAGGTTGGGGGGTCCGGAAAAACTGTTTTTT. Translated, it gives CASSYERLGGPEKLFF.